This is a list of T cell receptor beta chains from one sample in a study of tumor-infiltrating lymphocytes in primary liver carcinoma. TCRdb processed the multiplex PCR reads anew with MiXCR; each CDR3 protein has one entry. The sample includes 180,000 or so distinct CDR3 sequences, 60% of them seen just once. The specimen sequenced was peripheral blood. These receptors were obtained from a man aged 35-49 years with primary liver carcinoma and hepatitis B virus infection. Each CDR3 is given without its conserved first and last residue. The order of the fields is J gene, V gene, D gene, CDR3 length, CDR3 protein. The D gene is left open where the match is weak.

J: TRBJ2-1; V: TRBV11-1; D: NA; length: 10; CDR3: ASSPLSSEHF
J: TRBJ2-7; V: TRBV12-3/TRBV12-4; D: TRBD1; length: 11; CDR3: ASRPGQGAEQY
J: TRBJ2-2; V: TRBV12-3/TRBV12-4; D: TRBD2; length: 14; CDR3: ASRSLAVTNTGELF
J: TRBJ2-7; V: TRBV7-9; D: NA; length: 10; CDR3: ASTPTSYEQY
J: TRBJ1-1; V: TRBV9; D: NA; length: 13; CDR3: ASSPGNSQSTEAF
J: TRBJ1-6; V: TRBV6-5; D: TRBD1; length: 13; CDR3: ASSYSGQGGSPLH
J: TRBJ2-1; V: TRBV10-3; D: TRBD2; length: 12; CDR3: AISGLAGAYEQF
J: TRBJ1-5; V: TRBV28; D: NA; length: 12; CDR3: ASSLGVGMGPQH
J: TRBJ1-6; V: TRBV14; D: NA; length: 10; CDR3: VSRPGTKPLH
J: TRBJ2-5; V: TRBV24-1; D: NA; length: 11; CDR3: ATVGGSEETQY
J: TRBJ1-2; V: TRBV11-2; D: NA; length: 13; CDR3: ASSTYTDFNYVYT
J: TRBJ1-4; V: TRBV12-3/TRBV12-4; D: NA; length: 12; CDR3: ASSFSRPGEKLF
J: TRBJ2-7; V: TRBV12-3/TRBV12-4; D: NA; length: 13; CDR3: ASSLAPNRVKEQY
J: TRBJ2-1; V: TRBV4-2; D: TRBD2; length: 14; CDR3: ASKEESSGPYNEQF
J: TRBJ2-7; V: TRBV5-4; D: NA; length: 13; CDR3: ASSLGDTTVYEQY
J: TRBJ2-6; V: TRBV11-1; D: NA; length: 13; CDR3: ASSLKGPGANVLT
J: TRBJ2-7; V: TRBV11-2; D: NA; length: 10; CDR3: ASGFQVGEQY
J: TRBJ2-1; V: TRBV6-1; D: TRBD2; length: 16; CDR3: ASSTRRGVAGGRSEQF
J: TRBJ2-5; V: TRBV14; D: TRBD2; length: 14; CDR3: ASSQGSSGSWETQY
J: TRBJ2-7; V: TRBV30; D: NA; length: 13; CDR3: AWSVWGRSSYEQY
J: TRBJ2-3; V: TRBV7-9; D: TRBD2; length: 13; CDR3: ASNRLAGATDTQY
J: TRBJ2-1; V: TRBV28; D: TRBD1; length: 12; CDR3: ASSLGQGAYEQF
J: TRBJ2-1; V: TRBV10-1; D: NA; length: 13; CDR3: ASSESGGIYNEQF